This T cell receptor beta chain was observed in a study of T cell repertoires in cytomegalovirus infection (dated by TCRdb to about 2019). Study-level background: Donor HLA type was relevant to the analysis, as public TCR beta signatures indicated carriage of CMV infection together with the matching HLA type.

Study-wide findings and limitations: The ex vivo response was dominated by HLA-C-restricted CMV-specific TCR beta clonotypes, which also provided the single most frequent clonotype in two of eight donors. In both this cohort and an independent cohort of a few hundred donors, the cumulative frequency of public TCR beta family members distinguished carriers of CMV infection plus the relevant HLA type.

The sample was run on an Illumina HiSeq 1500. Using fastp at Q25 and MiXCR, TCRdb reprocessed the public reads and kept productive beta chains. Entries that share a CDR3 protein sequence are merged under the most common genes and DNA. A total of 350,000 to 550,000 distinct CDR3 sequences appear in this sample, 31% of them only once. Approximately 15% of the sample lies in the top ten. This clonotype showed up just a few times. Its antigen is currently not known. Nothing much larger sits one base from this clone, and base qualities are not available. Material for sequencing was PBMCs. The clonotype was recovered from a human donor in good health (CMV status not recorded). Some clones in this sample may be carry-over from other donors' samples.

For the CDR3, the sequence is CASTGYETGELFF. The sequenced DNA is TGTGCCAGCACCGGATATGAGACCGGGGAGCTGTTTTTT. The V gene is TRBV2 and the J gene is TRBJ2-2; the D gene cannot be named for sure. CDR1 and CDR2 were assigned from the germline V gene as SNHLY and FYNNEI. Trimming takes 7 bases from V and 5 bases from J, and the germline ends sit 11 bases apart. The CDR3 has 13 amino acids, counting the end cysteine and phenylalanine. Only CDR3 DNA is held: 39 bases, read in frame from base 1.